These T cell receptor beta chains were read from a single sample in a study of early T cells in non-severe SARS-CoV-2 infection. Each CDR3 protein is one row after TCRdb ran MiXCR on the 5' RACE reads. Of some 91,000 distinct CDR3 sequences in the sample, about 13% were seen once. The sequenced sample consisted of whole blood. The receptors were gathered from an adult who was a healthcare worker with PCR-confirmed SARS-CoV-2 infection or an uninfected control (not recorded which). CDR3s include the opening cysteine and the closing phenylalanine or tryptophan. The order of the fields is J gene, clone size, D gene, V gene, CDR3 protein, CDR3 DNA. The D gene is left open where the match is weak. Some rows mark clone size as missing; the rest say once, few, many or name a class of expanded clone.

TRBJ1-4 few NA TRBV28 CASNLRRATEKLFF TGTGCCAGCAATTTACGCCGGGCCACGGAAAAACTGTTTTTT
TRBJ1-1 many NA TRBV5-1 CASSLMTANTEAFF TGCGCCAGCAGCTTGATGACGGCGAACACTGAAGCTTTCTTT
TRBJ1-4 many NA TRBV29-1 CSVVPGARGKLFF TGCAGCGTTGTTCCGGGGGCTCGGGGAAAACTGTTTTTT
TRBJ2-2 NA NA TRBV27 CASSLIRGASTGELFF TGTGCCAGCAGTTTAATCAGGGGGGCTAGTACCGGGGAGCTGTTTTTT
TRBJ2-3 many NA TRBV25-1 CASSELVGPGTDTQYF TGTGCCAGCAGTGAATTGGTTGGGCCAGGCACAGATACGCAGTATTTT
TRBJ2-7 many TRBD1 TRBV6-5 CASSTGGSNEQYF TGTGCCAGCAGCACAGGGGGATCTAACGAGCAGTACTTC
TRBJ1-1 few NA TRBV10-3 CAISDSAGEGEGAFF TGTGCCATCAGTGATTCGGCAGGGGAAGGGGAAGGGGCTTTCTTT
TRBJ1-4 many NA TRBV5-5 CASSVGLGNEKLFF TGTGCCAGCAGCGTTGGACTGGGGAATGAAAAACTGTTTTTT
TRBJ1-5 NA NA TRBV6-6 CASSYYQGKNQPQHF TGTGCCAGCAGTTACTATCAGGGTAAGAATCAGCCCCAGCATTTT
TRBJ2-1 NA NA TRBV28 CASAYNEQFF TGTGCCAGTGCCTACAATGAGCAGTTCTTC
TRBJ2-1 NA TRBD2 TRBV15 CATSREGGAVENEQFF TGTGCCACCAGCAGAGAGGGAGGGGCAGTTGAGAATGAGCAGTTCTTC
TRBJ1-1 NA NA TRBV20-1 CSATKDHNTEAFF TGCAGTGCCACGAAGGACCATAACACTGAAGCTTTCTTT
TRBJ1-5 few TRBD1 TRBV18 CASSPGQGGPNQPQHF TGTGCCAGCTCACCCGGACAGGGGGGCCCCAATCAGCCCCAGCATTTT
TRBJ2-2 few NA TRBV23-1 CASSQDRSHLGSCFF NA
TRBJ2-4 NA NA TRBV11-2 CASSLPPLNIQYF TGTGCCAGCAGCTTACCACCCTTAAACATTCAGTACTTC
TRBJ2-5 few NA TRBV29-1 CSVAGRSEETQYF TGCAGCGTGGCCGGCAGGAGTGAAGAGACCCAGTACTTC
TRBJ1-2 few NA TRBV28 CASSLAAGHYGYTF TGTGCCAGCAGTTTAGCCGCGGGGCACTATGGCTACACCTTC
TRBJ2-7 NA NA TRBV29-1 CSVEGREYEQYF TGCAGCGTTGAGGGCAGAGAATACGAGCAGTACTTC
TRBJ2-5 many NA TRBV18 CASSPLGTSVETQYF TGTGCCAGCTCACCACTTGGGACCTCAGTGGAGACCCAGTACTTC
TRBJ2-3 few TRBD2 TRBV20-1 CSAPTSGVLGTDTQYF TGCAGTGCTCCCACTAGCGGGGTCCTCGGGACAGATACGCAGTATTTT
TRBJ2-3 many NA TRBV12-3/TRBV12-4 CASSSGTASSTDTQYF TGTGCCAGCAGTTCTGGGACCGCGTCTAGCACAGATACGCAGTATTTT
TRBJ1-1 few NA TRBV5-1 CASSLAVGQSRRGNTEAFF TGCGCCAGCAGCTTGGCCGTTGGACAGTCGCGAAGAGGGAACACTGAAGCTTTCTTT
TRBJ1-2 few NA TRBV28 CASSTGNNYGYTF TGTGCCAGCAGTACAGGGAATAACTATGGCTACACCTTC
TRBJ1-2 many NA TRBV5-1 CASSLAIGGTRGYTF TGCGCCAGCAGCTTGGCGATTGGCGGGACTAGGGGCTACACCTTC
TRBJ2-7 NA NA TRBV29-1 CSVSEPDRSEQYF TGCAGCGTATCCGAACCGGACAGATCCGAGCAGTACTTC
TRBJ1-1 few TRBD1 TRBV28 CASSRDRGITEAFF TGTGCCAGCAGTCGGGACAGGGGTATCACTGAAGCTTTCTTT
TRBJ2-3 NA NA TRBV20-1 CSATGSLVGRTDTQYF TGCAGTGCTACCGGGTCCTTGGTGGGCCGCACAGATACGCAGTATTTT
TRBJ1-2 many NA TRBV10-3 CAIKDVAGNGYTF TGTGCCATCAAGGACGTTGCAGGGAATGGCTACACCTTC
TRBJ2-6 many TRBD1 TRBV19 CASSRQGARAGANVLTF TGTGCCAGTAGCAGACAGGGGGCACGAGCTGGGGCCAACGTCCTGACTTTC
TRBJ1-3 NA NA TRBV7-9 CASSLVSPGYSGNTIYF TGTGCCAGCAGCTTAGTTTCCCCGGGGTACTCTGGAAACACCATATATTTT
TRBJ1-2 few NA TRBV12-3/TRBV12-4 CASSLGVNYGYTF TGTGCCAGCAGTTTGGGAGTCAACTATGGCTACACCTTC